Sequencing of this T cell receptor beta chain was carried out in a study of response to subunit inactivated influenza vaccine. The CDR3 has 19 amino acids. V shed 1 base and J 4 bases; nucleotides not matched to a gene: 12. Germline assignment: CDR1 LGHNA and CDR2 YSLEER. TCRdb ran MiXCR on the RT-PCR reads and lists one entry per CDR3 protein. The table lists a few hundred thousand distinct CDR3 sequences, around 10% of them singletons. This clonotype was seen a handful of times. The sample was also reused in another study, on T cells expressing NK-cell markers. As that report states: Beta-chain TCR cDNA was generated via 5'RACE template switching with UMIs. Sorted CD3+CD56-NKG2C+, CD3+CD56+NKG2C+ and CD3+CD56+NKG2C- T cells supplied the TCR beta repertoires. Several experiments confined sorting to alpha-beta TCR T cells with an anti-gamma-delta TCR antibody. Also leading the CD3+CD56-NKG2C+ fraction in a handful of donors were these clonotypes.

The rearrangement links TRBV4-3 to TRBJ2-1, with TRBD2 identical over 11 bases. Sample: PBMCs from blood, taken on the day of vaccination. This clonotype originated in a man aged 45 to 65 who received an inactivated influenza vaccine. This chain's CDR3 is CASSQVISGGALVYNEQFF. The CDR3 coding sequence is TGCGCCAGCAGCCAAGTCATTAGCGGGGGGGCCTTGGTTTACAATGAGCAGTTCTTC.